This is a list of T cell receptor beta chains from one sample in a study of blood T cell repertoires in COVID-19. The table came from immunoSEQ multiplex PCR; TCRdb's copy has only in-frame clones and leaves some out. The sample contains about 250,000 clones, roughly 83% of which appear only once. Sequencing was performed on peripheral blood. These receptors were collected from a man at least 80 years old with acute or convalescent COVID-19. Both conserved end residues are part of each CDR3. Fields, in order: clone size, V gene, D gene, J gene, CDR3 protein, CDR3 DNA. A D gene is named only where the DNA matches it firmly. Not every row has a clone size; where given, it reads once, few, many or a size class.

clone_size: few; v_call: TRBV6-5; d_call: TRBD1; j_call: TRBJ1-6; cdr3_aa: CASRGTGYNSPLHF; cdr3_nt: TGTGCCAGCAGAGGGACAGGGTACAATTCACCCCTCCACTTT
clone_size: NA; v_call: TRBV18; d_call: TRBD2; j_call: TRBJ2-2; cdr3_aa: CASSPPENSGRTGELFF; cdr3_nt: TGTGCCAGCTCACCACCGGAGAATAGCGGGAGAACCGGGGAGCTGTTTTTT
clone_size: NA; v_call: TRBV10-3; d_call: NA; j_call: TRBJ2-1; cdr3_aa: CAISESQSNEQFF; cdr3_nt: TGTGCCATCAGTGAGTCACAGTCCAATGAGCAGTTCTTC
clone_size: NA; v_call: TRBV27; d_call: NA; j_call: TRBJ1-4; cdr3_aa: CASSLEGEEKLFF; cdr3_nt: TGTGCCAGCAGCCTGGAAGGAGAAGAAAAACTGTTTTTT
clone_size: NA; v_call: TRBV5-5; d_call: TRBD1; j_call: TRBJ1-6; cdr3_aa: CASSQRGQGVSNSPLHF; cdr3_nt: TGTGCCAGCAGCCAAAGGGGGCAGGGGGTAAGCAATTCACCCCTCCACTTT
clone_size: few; v_call: TRBV24-1; d_call: TRBD1; j_call: TRBJ1-5; cdr3_aa: CATSARTGGASNQPQHF; cdr3_nt: TGTGCCACCAGTGCCAGAACAGGGGGCGCAAGCAATCAGCCCCAGCATTTT
clone_size: NA; v_call: TRBV11-2; d_call: NA; j_call: TRBJ1-2; cdr3_aa: CASSLPGGYGYTF; cdr3_nt: TGTGCCAGCAGCTTGCCCGGCGGGTATGGCTACACCTTC
clone_size: NA; v_call: TRBV5-5; d_call: NA; j_call: TRBJ1-6; cdr3_aa: CASRSGTRTSSYNSPLHF; cdr3_nt: TGTGCCAGCAGGTCCGGGACACGGACAAGCTCCTATAATTCACCCCTCCACTTT
clone_size: NA; v_call: TRBV5-1; d_call: NA; j_call: TRBJ2-1; cdr3_aa: CASSLGGAVTFNEQFF; cdr3_nt: TGCGCCAGCAGCTTAGGGGGGGCGGTAACCTTCAATGAGCAGTTCTTC
clone_size: once; v_call: TRBV6-5; d_call: NA; j_call: TRBJ1-4; cdr3_aa: CASSYSRGSEKLFF; cdr3_nt: TGTGCCAGCAGTTACAGCAGGGGCAGCGAAAAACTGTTTTTT
clone_size: once; v_call: TRBV7-2; d_call: NA; j_call: TRBJ1-1; cdr3_aa: CASSSDTGFATEAFF; cdr3_nt: TGTGCCAGCAGCTCCGACACAGGGTTTGCCACTGAAGCTTTCTTT
clone_size: NA; v_call: TRBV29-1; d_call: TRBD1; j_call: TRBJ2-1; cdr3_aa: CSVNTGVAEFF; cdr3_nt: TGCAGCGTTAACACAGGGGTGGCGGAGTTCTTC
clone_size: NA; v_call: TRBV5-5; d_call: TRBD1; j_call: TRBJ1-3; cdr3_aa: CASSWGQGSGNTIYF; cdr3_nt: TGTGCCAGCAGCTGGGGACAGGGGTCTGGAAACACCATATATTTT
clone_size: NA; v_call: TRBV27; d_call: TRBD1; j_call: TRBJ1-5; cdr3_aa: CASSLQGVRNQPQHF; cdr3_nt: TGTGCCAGCAGCCTACAGGGGGTAAGGAATCAGCCCCAGCATTTT
clone_size: NA; v_call: TRBV7-2; d_call: NA; j_call: TRBJ1-1; cdr3_aa: CASSLAGGMNTEAFF; cdr3_nt: TGTGCCAGCAGCTTAGCGGGGGGGATGAACACTGAAGCTTTCTTT
clone_size: NA; v_call: TRBV5-4; d_call: TRBD1; j_call: TRBJ1-2; cdr3_aa: CASSLGRTGGVNGYTF; cdr3_nt: TGTGCCAGCAGCTTGGGCCGGACAGGGGGCGTTAATGGCTACACCTTC
clone_size: NA; v_call: TRBV11-2; d_call: NA; j_call: TRBJ2-7; cdr3_aa: CASSLVGLHYEQYF; cdr3_nt: TGTGCCAGCAGCTTAGTGGGGCTCCACTACGAGCAGTACTTC
clone_size: NA; v_call: TRBV3-1/TRBV3-2; d_call: TRBD2; j_call: TRBJ2-2; cdr3_aa: CASSPMVLAGGTGELFF; cdr3_nt: TGTGCCAGCAGCCCAATGGTGCTAGCGGGAGGAACCGGGGAGCTGTTTTTT
clone_size: NA; v_call: TRBV19; d_call: NA; j_call: TRBJ2-6; cdr3_aa: CASSKSRGSSGANVLTF; cdr3_nt: TGTGCCAGTAGTAAAAGCAGGGGTAGCTCTGGGGCCAACGTCCTGACTTTC
clone_size: NA; v_call: TRBV27; d_call: TRBD1; j_call: TRBJ2-7; cdr3_aa: CASTPGQGPYEQYF; cdr3_nt: TGTGCCAGCACTCCGGGACAGGGACCCTACGAGCAGTACTTC
clone_size: NA; v_call: TRBV4-1; d_call: TRBD1; j_call: TRBJ1-4; cdr3_aa: CASRPGTGNEKLFF; cdr3_nt: TGCGCCAGCAGGCCCGGGACAGGAAATGAAAAACTGTTTTTT
clone_size: NA; v_call: TRBV19; d_call: NA; j_call: TRBJ2-2; cdr3_aa: CASSIASFTGELFF; cdr3_nt: TGTGCCAGTAGTATAGCTTCGTTCACCGGGGAGCTGTTTTTT
clone_size: NA; v_call: TRBV15; d_call: NA; j_call: TRBJ1-1; cdr3_aa: CATSRDAGSTEAFF; cdr3_nt: TGTGCCACCAGCAGAGACGCCGGGAGCACTGAAGCTTTCTTT
clone_size: NA; v_call: TRBV7-8; d_call: NA; j_call: TRBJ1-4; cdr3_aa: CASRAYATNEKLFF; cdr3_nt: TGTGCCAGCAGAGCCTATGCAACTAATGAAAAACTGTTTTTT
clone_size: NA; v_call: TRBV28; d_call: TRBD1; j_call: TRBJ1-4; cdr3_aa: CASSLPGQGDEKLFF; cdr3_nt: TGTGCCAGCAGTCTCCCGGGACAGGGGGATGAAAAACTGTTTTTT
clone_size: NA; v_call: TRBV2; d_call: NA; j_call: TRBJ2-3; cdr3_aa: CASMTGRDTQYF; cdr3_nt: TGTGCCAGCATGACAGGCAGAGATACGCAGTATTTT
clone_size: NA; v_call: TRBV6-5; d_call: TRBD1; j_call: TRBJ2-7; cdr3_aa: CASSSQTGPYEQYF; cdr3_nt: TGTGCCAGCAGTTCCCAGACAGGGCCCTACGAGCAGTACTTC
clone_size: NA; v_call: TRBV24-1; d_call: TRBD1; j_call: TRBJ2-7; cdr3_aa: CATALGQGGTYEQYF; cdr3_nt: TGTGCCACGGCTCTTGGACAGGGGGGAACCTACGAGCAGTACTTC
clone_size: NA; v_call: TRBV7-8; d_call: TRBD1; j_call: TRBJ2-2; cdr3_aa: CASSEQTGPTGELFF; cdr3_nt: TGTGCCAGCAGCGAACAGACAGGGCCCACCGGGGAGCTGTTTTTT
clone_size: once; v_call: TRBV7-8; d_call: TRBD2; j_call: TRBJ2-7; cdr3_aa: CASSSVASGGSEQYF; cdr3_nt: TGTGCCAGCAGCTCGGTAGCTAGCGGGGGGTCCGAGCAGTACTTC
clone_size: NA; v_call: TRBV3-1/TRBV3-2; d_call: NA; j_call: TRBJ1-1; cdr3_aa: CASSLGWSTEAFF; cdr3_nt: TGTGCCAGCAGCCTCGGTTGGTCCACTGAAGCTTTCTTT
clone_size: few; v_call: TRBV6-6; d_call: NA; j_call: TRBJ2-6; cdr3_aa: CASSPRGWANVLTF; cdr3_nt: TGTGCCAGCAGTCCTCGAGGCTGGGCCAACGTCCTGACTTTC
clone_size: NA; v_call: TRBV7-9; d_call: TRBD1; j_call: TRBJ1-2; cdr3_aa: CASSPRTGQGYTF; cdr3_nt: TGTGCCAGCAGCCCCCGGACAGGTCAAGGCTACACCTTC
clone_size: NA; v_call: TRBV5-8; d_call: TRBD1; j_call: TRBJ1-1; cdr3_aa: CASSYGTGRTEAFF; cdr3_nt: TGTGCCAGCAGCTATGGGACAGGCCGGACTGAAGCTTTCTTT
clone_size: NA; v_call: TRBV18; d_call: NA; j_call: TRBJ1-4; cdr3_aa: CASSPPGNEKLFF; cdr3_nt: TGTGCCAGCTCACCGCCAGGGAATGAAAAACTGTTTTTT
clone_size: NA; v_call: TRBV29-1; d_call: TRBD2; j_call: TRBJ2-5; cdr3_aa: CSAGGSGETQYF; cdr3_nt: TGCAGCGCGGGGGGGAGCGGAGAGACCCAGTACTTC
clone_size: NA; v_call: TRBV28; d_call: NA; j_call: TRBJ1-5; cdr3_aa: CASRGGNSNQPQHF; cdr3_nt: TGTGCCAGCAGAGGGGGAAATAGCAATCAGCCCCAGCATTTT
clone_size: NA; v_call: TRBV7-9; d_call: TRBD1; j_call: TRBJ2-7; cdr3_aa: CASSPRTGSLPEQYF; cdr3_nt: TGTGCCAGCAGCCCCAGGACAGGATCCCTACCCGAGCAGTACTTC
clone_size: few; v_call: TRBV5-1; d_call: TRBD2; j_call: TRBJ2-5; cdr3_aa: CASSFSGGSQQETQYF; cdr3_nt: TGCGCCAGCAGCTTTAGCGGGGGGTCTCAACAAGAGACCCAGTACTTC
clone_size: NA; v_call: TRBV28; d_call: NA; j_call: TRBJ1-1; cdr3_aa: CASTVNTEAFF; cdr3_nt: TGTGCCAGCACCGTGAACACTGAAGCTTTCTTT
clone_size: NA; v_call: TRBV7-8; d_call: TRBD1; j_call: TRBJ2-5; cdr3_aa: CASSPPGQGSETQYF; cdr3_nt: TGTGCCAGCAGCCCCCCGGGACAGGGGTCGGAGACCCAGTACTTC
clone_size: NA; v_call: TRBV18; d_call: TRBD2; j_call: TRBJ2-1; cdr3_aa: CACRLGTSYNEQFF; cdr3_nt: TGTGCCTGCCGCTTAGGGACTAGCTACAATGAGCAGTTCTTC
clone_size: NA; v_call: TRBV5-1; d_call: NA; j_call: TRBJ1-6; cdr3_aa: CASSTTSGGTNNSPLHF; cdr3_nt: TGCGCCAGCAGCACTACTTCCGGGGGGACTAATAATTCACCCCTCCACTTT